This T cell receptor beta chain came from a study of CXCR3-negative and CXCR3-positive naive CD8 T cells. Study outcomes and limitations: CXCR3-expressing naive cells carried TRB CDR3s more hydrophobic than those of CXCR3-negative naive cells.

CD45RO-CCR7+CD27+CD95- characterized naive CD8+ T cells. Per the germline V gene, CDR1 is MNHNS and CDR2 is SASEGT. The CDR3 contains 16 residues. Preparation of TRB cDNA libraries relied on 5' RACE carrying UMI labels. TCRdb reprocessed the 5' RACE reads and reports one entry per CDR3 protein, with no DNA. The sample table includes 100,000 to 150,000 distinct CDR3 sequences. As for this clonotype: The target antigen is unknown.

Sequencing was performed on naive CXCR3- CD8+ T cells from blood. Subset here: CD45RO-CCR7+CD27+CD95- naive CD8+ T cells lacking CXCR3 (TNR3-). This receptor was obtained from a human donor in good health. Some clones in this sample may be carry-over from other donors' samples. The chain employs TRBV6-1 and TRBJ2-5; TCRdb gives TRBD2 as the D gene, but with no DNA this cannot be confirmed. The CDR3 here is CASRPGLAGIGETQYF.